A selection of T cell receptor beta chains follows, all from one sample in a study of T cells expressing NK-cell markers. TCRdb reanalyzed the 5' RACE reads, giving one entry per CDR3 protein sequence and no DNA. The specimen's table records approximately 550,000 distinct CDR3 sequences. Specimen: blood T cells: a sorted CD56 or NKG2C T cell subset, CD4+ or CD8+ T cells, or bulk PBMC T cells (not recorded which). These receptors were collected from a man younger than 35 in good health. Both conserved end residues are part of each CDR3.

cdr3_aa: CASSQVRAGGDEQYF
j_call: TRBJ2-7
v_call: TRBV14

cdr3_aa: CAISEGGLNEQFF
j_call: TRBJ2-1
v_call: TRBV10-3

cdr3_aa: CASSAEGADNTEAFF
j_call: TRBJ1-1
v_call: TRBV9

cdr3_aa: CSANQGFGTGELFF
j_call: TRBJ2-2
v_call: TRBV20-1

cdr3_aa: CASSLIRNNQPQHF
j_call: TRBJ1-5
v_call: TRBV12-3/TRBV12-4

cdr3_aa: CATSRGTGSDYEQYF
j_call: TRBJ2-7
v_call: TRBV15

cdr3_aa: CSASPLAGASYQETQYF
j_call: TRBJ2-5
v_call: TRBV20-1

cdr3_aa: CASSFGLAGNEQFF
j_call: TRBJ2-1
v_call: TRBV27

cdr3_aa: CASSIGTVVAGNIQYF
j_call: TRBJ2-4
v_call: TRBV7-2

cdr3_aa: CASTRGQRETQYF
j_call: TRBJ2-5
v_call: TRBV6-1

cdr3_aa: CASSQEAGITGELFF
j_call: TRBJ2-2
v_call: TRBV3-1

cdr3_aa: CASSSLGGGNNEQFF
j_call: TRBJ2-1
v_call: TRBV11-2

cdr3_aa: CASSQAGQSNTGELFF
j_call: TRBJ2-2
v_call: TRBV4-2

cdr3_aa: CSASEDLGNEQFF
j_call: TRBJ2-1
v_call: TRBV20-1

cdr3_aa: CASSLVIAGGQYF
j_call: TRBJ2-3
v_call: TRBV7-6

cdr3_aa: CSASRGREQYF
j_call: TRBJ2-7
v_call: TRBV20-1

cdr3_aa: CASTMGQTSSYNEQFF
j_call: TRBJ2-1
v_call: TRBV12-3/TRBV12-4

cdr3_aa: CASSPEKGNTIYF
j_call: TRBJ1-3
v_call: TRBV5-6

cdr3_aa: CASSLETALAKNIQYF
j_call: TRBJ2-4
v_call: TRBV28

cdr3_aa: CASSLVAGGFGSYEQYF
j_call: TRBJ2-7
v_call: TRBV7-2

cdr3_aa: CASVTGSPTGELFF
j_call: TRBJ2-2
v_call: TRBV12-3/TRBV12-4

cdr3_aa: CATSRGGLSGGTYNEQFF
j_call: TRBJ2-1
v_call: TRBV15

cdr3_aa: CASSLKISGTSTDTQYF
j_call: TRBJ2-3
v_call: TRBV7-3

cdr3_aa: CASSFRPRLADTQYF
j_call: TRBJ2-3
v_call: TRBV5-5

cdr3_aa: CSAIRLGEQYF
j_call: TRBJ2-7
v_call: TRBV20-1

cdr3_aa: CSVSGSSSNQPQHF
j_call: TRBJ1-5
v_call: TRBV29-1

cdr3_aa: CAWSGRLAGELFF
j_call: TRBJ2-2
v_call: TRBV30

cdr3_aa: CSASRQGIYNEQFF
j_call: TRBJ2-1
v_call: TRBV20-1

cdr3_aa: CASSSPQGGNEQFF
j_call: TRBJ2-1
v_call: TRBV5-1

cdr3_aa: CASTSRQYEQYF
j_call: TRBJ2-7
v_call: TRBV6-5

cdr3_aa: CAISERQGSGSGANVLTF
j_call: TRBJ2-6
v_call: TRBV10-3

cdr3_aa: CASSLMDRLQETQYF
j_call: TRBJ2-5
v_call: TRBV7-9

cdr3_aa: CASSGYSGNSYNEQFF
j_call: TRBJ2-1
v_call: TRBV9